The clone carrying this TCR beta chain was recorded many times. Its antigen is unknown. These data belong to a study of neurological immune-mediated disorders. Study-wide background: A relapsing-remitting course was seen in about 90% of the roughly 35 multiple sclerosis patients and a secondary progressive course in 3. Study results and limitations: For the multiple sclerosis repertoire cluster, no association with any clinical or MRI feature was found. Across subjects, expanded clones had no CDR3 amino acid sequences in common, pointing to private repertoires in all groups.

The cDNA was produced through 5'RACE with 10-nucleotide random UMIs. TCRdb passed the 5' RACE reads through MiXCR, listing each CDR3 protein once. Altogether some 76,000 distinct CDR3 sequences are present, roughly 3% being singletons, with the ten largest covering more than 4.5%. The TCR was taken from a woman aged 45-65 years with multiple sclerosis. Material: PBMCs.

CDR3 nucleotides: TGTGCCAGCAGCGTGTTTAATTCACCCCTCCACTTT. This sequence encodes CASSVFNSPLHF. V is TRBV21-1 and J is TRBJ1-6. TRBV21-1 is labeled a pseudogene. This CDR3 spans 12 amino acids.